One and the same sample provided the 21 T cell receptor beta chains below, sequenced in a study of blood T cells in healthy people across ages. Sample-barcoded 5' priming and a J-beta primer mix drove a second PCR of about 6 to 12 cycles. TCRdb called the 5' RACE reads again in MiXCR, with one record for every CDR3 protein. The repertoire includes about a million distinct CDR3 sequences, roughly 51% of them detected once, and about a fifth sits in the top ten. What was sequenced was blood. The receptors were sampled from a woman in her fifties or sixties in good health.

The chain couples TRBV3-1 to TRBJ2-7, with D perhaps matching TRBD2 (6 bases). The J call may be wrong; the DNA end is better matched by TRBJ2-5. This CDR3 spans 14 amino acids. Germline assignment: CDR1 LGHDT and CDR2 YNNKEL (reference sequence). The CDR3 loop reads CASSQGPSGGTQYF. The CDR3 nucleotides are TGTGCCAGCAGCCAAGGACCTTCCGGGGGGACCCAGTACTTC.

The chain joins TRBV7-2 to TRBJ2-1; D is undetermined. V dropped 7 bases and J dropped 4 bases, with 14 bases sitting between them. CDR1 is SGHTA and CDR2 is FQGNSA in the germline V gene. This CDR3 is built from 14 residues. DNA for the CDR3: TGTGCCAGCAACCCAACGTGGCTTTACAATGAGCAGTTCTTC. It codes for CASNPTWLYNEQFF.

This clonotype has more than one count but fewer than ten. The rearrangement joins TRBV12-3 or TRBV12-4 to TRBJ1-2, with a weak D call TRBD1 (6 bases). The CDR3 covers 12 residues. Trimming took 7 bases from V and 5 from J, leaving 11 bases between them. The CDR3 DNA follows: TGTGCCAGCACTAAACAGGGATATGGCTACACCTTC. Translated, it gives CASTKQGYGYTF.

The chain employs TRBV6-2 or TRBV6-3 and TRBJ1-1; D may be TRBD1 (6 bases). Trimming pared 2 bases from V and 1 base from J, leaving 8 bases between. In germline, CDR1 is MNHEY, CDR2 SVGEGT. This CDR3 is built from 14 residues. CDR3 region: CASSYQGPNTEAFF. The CDR3 nucleotides are TGTGCCAGCAGTTACCAGGGGCCGAACACTGAAGCTTTCTTT.

Only a few counts were recorded for this clonotype. This rearrangement joins TRBV25-1 to TRBJ2-5; D is undetermined. V lost 4 bases and J lost 1, with 10 bases in between. Per the germline V gene, CDR1 is MGHDK and CDR2 is SYGVNS. CDR3 length: 14 residues. The CDR3 nucleotides read TGTGCCAGCAGTGGGGCTAGGATCCAAGAGACCCAGTACTTC. Protein sequence: CASSGARIQETQYF.

There are a few counts of this clonotype. This chain connects TRBV4-1 to TRBJ1-2; 7 bases match TRBD1. Trimming at V came to 0 bases and at J to 3 bases, leaving 4 bases not matched to a gene. CDR3 length equals 15 residues. Germline V CDR1 and CDR2: MGHRA, YSYEKL. Here the CDR3 DNA reads TGCGCCAGCAGCCAAGATGACAGGGACCACTATGGCTACACCTTC. Its translation: CASSQDDRDHYGYTF.

The chain couples TRBV6-2 or TRBV6-3 to TRBJ1-2, with a tentative D call TRBD1 (6 bases). The CDR3 has 14 amino acids. Trimming removed 0 bases from V and 8 bases from J, with 13 bases in between. Germline CDR1 and CDR2: MNHEY and SVGEGT. The CDR3: CASSYSNADRGYTF. The CDR3 nucleotides are TGTGCCAGCAGTTACTCCAACGCGGACAGAGGCTACACCTTC.

The J gene is TRBJ2-2, the V gene TRBV25-1; the D gene is possibly TRBD1 (5 bases). This CDR3 comprises 15 residues. Germline lookup yields CDR1 MGHDK and CDR2 SYGVNS. V was pared by 1 base and J by 6 bases, with 12 bases between. CDR3: CASSESGRAAGELFF. The CDR3 DNA reads TGTGCCAGCAGTGAATCGGGCAGGGCGGCCGGGGAGCTGTTTTTT. Full variable domain (remainder filled in from reference TRBV25-1 and TRBJ2-2): EADIYQTPRYLVIGTGKKITLECSQTMGHDKMYWYQQDPGMELHLIHYSYGVNSTEKGDLSSESTVSRIRTEHFPLTLESARPSHTSQYLCASSESGRAAGELFFGEGSRLTVL.

The CDR3 sequence: CAISEGTGGTPDYGYTF. The CDR3 region has the DNA TGTGCCATCAGTGAGGGGACAGGGGGGACACCGGACTATGGCTACACCTTC. The chain joins TRBV10-3 to TRBJ1-2; 11 nucleotides agree with TRBD1. The CDR3 length is 17 residues. The J segment lost 3 bases and the V segment lost 2 bases, leaving 8 bases of the junction unmatched. The germline V gene encodes CDR1 ENHRY and CDR2 SYGVKD.

In its sample, this clonotype was seen once. The gene calls are TRBV3-1 and TRBJ2-3; D is perhaps TRBD1 (6 bases). CDR1 LGHDT and CDR2 YNNKEL come from the germline V gene (reference sequence). CDR3 length: 17 residues. V was pared by 1 base and J by 0 bases, with 14 bases between. CDR3 in DNA: TGTGCCAGCAGCCAAGTTAGGGGGTTCTTAAGCACAGATACGCAGTATTTT. Amino acid sequence: CASSQVRGFLSTDTQYF.

The chain combines TRBV29-1 with TRBJ2-1; D may be TRBD1 (6 bases). The J call may be incorrect, as the DNA end agrees better with TRBJ2-7. From germline, CDR1 is SQVTM and CDR2 ANQGSEA. The length of the CDR3 is 13 residues. CDR3 sequence (DNA): TGCAGCGTCCGGACAGACTCCTACAAAGAGCAGTACTTC. Residues: CSVRTDSYKEQYF.

The rearrangement uses TRBV2 and TRBJ2-4, with D perhaps matching TRBD2 (5 bases). The J call could be wrong; TRBJ2-7 is a better fit for the DNA end. Per the germline V gene, CDR1 is SNHLY and CDR2 is FYNNEI. This CDR3 comprises 14 residues. The CDR3: CASTEMEAYYEQYF. The CDR3 DNA reads as TGTGCCAGCACTGAGATGGAGGCTTACTACGAGCAGTACTTC.

The chain is built from TRBV20-1 and TRBJ2-1; 7 bases map to TRBD2. The V and J ends lost 4 bases and 0 bases, in that order; junction bases with no gene match: 3. The CDR3 has 14 amino acids. Germline values: CDR1 DFQATT, CDR2 SNEGSKA (reference sequence). The CDR3 protein is CSAIGGSSYNEQFF. The DNA for the CDR3 is TGCAGTGCTATCGGCGGGAGCTCCTACAATGAGCAGTTCTTC.

V gene TRBV21-1 combines with J gene TRBJ2-7; the D call in the table, TRBD1, was not verified against the DNA. TRBV21-1 is a pseudogene locus. This CDR3 is built from 14 residues. CDR3 coding DNA: TGTGCCAGCGAGGTCGACGACAGGGCCTACGAGCAGTACTTC. It is translated as CASEVDDRAYEQYF.

The chain has TRBV12-3 or TRBV12-4 and TRBJ1-4, with D possibly matching TRBD1 (6 bases). There are 14 residues in the CDR3. The V and J ends lost 5 bases and 8 bases respectively, with 15 bases between them. In DNA, the CDR3 is TGTGCCAGCAGTACCCCGGGGGCACGAGAAAAACTGTTTTTT. Translated: CASSTPGAREKLFF.

The genes are TRBV6-1 and TRBJ2-7, with D maybe TRBD1 (6 bases). Germline V lookup: CDR1 MNHNS, CDR2 SASEGT. The V and J ends lost 5 bases and 6 bases respectively, with 20 bases between them. The CDR3 contains 15 residues. The CDR3 is CASSLRGRGVGEQYF. The DNA for the CDR3 is TGTGCCAGCAGTCTCCGCGGCAGGGGCGTAGGCGAGCAGTACTTC.

The chain uses TRBV3-1 and TRBJ2-1; 10 bases map to TRBD2. Germline V CDR1 and CDR2: LGHDT, YNNKEL (reference sequence). V lost 1 base to trimming and J lost 8 bases; unmatched junction nucleotides: 8. CDR3 length: 16 amino acids. CDR3 in amino acids: CASSQGPSGSRDEQFF. The CDR3 nucleotides read TGTGCCAGCAGCCAAGGTCCTAGCGGGAGTAGGGATGAGCAGTTCTTC.

This clonotype appeared a few times. V and J are TRBV12-3 or TRBV12-4 and TRBJ1-2; TRBD1 agrees at 7 bases. CDR3 length equals 13 residues. V was clipped by 3 bases and J by 8 bases; unmatched bases: 6. CDR3 region: CASSFYRGRGYTF. CDR3 in DNA: TGTGCCAGCAGTTTCTACAGGGGTCGAGGCTACACCTTC.

The V call is TRBV7-9, the J call TRBJ2-7; D unresolved. Trimming took 2 bases from V and 0 from J, leaving 8 bases between them. The CDR3 is 14 amino acids. Germline V gives CDR1 SEHNR, CDR2 FQNEAQ (reference sequence). The CDR3 DNA follows: TGTGCCAGCAGCTTAATCGCCAGCTCCTACGAGCAGTACTTC. Translating gives CASSLIASSYEQYF.

J is TRBJ2-5 and V is TRBV7-2, with a tentative D call TRBD1 (6 bases). Germline V gene data show CDR1 as SGHTA and CDR2 as FQGNSA. The CDR3 is 14 residues long. V gave up 2 bases and J gave up 5 bases, with 12 bases separating them. The CDR3 bases are TGTGCCAGCAGCTTAATAGGGGGATCCGAGACCCAGTACTTC. Amino acid sequence: CASSLIGGSETQYF.

The count of this clonotype is one. The chain is built from TRBV4-2 and TRBJ2-1; D perhaps matches TRBD2 (6 bases). Germline values: CDR1 LGHNA, CDR2 YNFKEQ. With 0 bases removed from V and 0 bases from J, the gap between germline ends came to 21 bases. The CDR3 sequence is 20 residues long. The CDR3 loop reads CASSQDWALSSGSSYNEQFF. As DNA, the CDR3 is TGTGCCAGCAGCCAAGATTGGGCCCTAAGTAGCGGAAGCTCCTACAATGAGCAGTTCTTC.